This passage covers 27 T cell receptor beta chains from one sample sequenced in a study of memory CD4+ T cells and cytomegalovirus serostatus. The sort gate was single viable CD3+CD4+CD8-CD45RO+ cells for memory CD4+ T cells. Using immunoSEQ multiplex PCR, the repertoire was profiled, and TCRdb retains in-frame clones only, with some absent. The sample yields approximately 74,000 clones, 75% to 80% seen once. Material: memory CD4+ T cells from blood. The receptor set was obtained from an adult in good health and CMV-seropositive.

This clone was recorded once. The gene calls are TRBV2 and TRBJ2-2; maybe TRBD2 (5 bases). There are 15 residues in the CDR3. Germline values: CDR1 SNHLY, CDR2 FYNNEI. Trimming shortened V by 7 bases and J by 7 bases, and 19 bases separated the two germline ends. The CDR3 nucleotides read TGTGCCAGCACTTCAACCTGGGGTGGGAGCGGGGAGCTGTTTTTT. This translates into CASTSTWGGSGELFF.

This clone was recorded a few times. V is TRBV7-9 and J is TRBJ2-7, with TRBD1 matching 7 bases. This CDR3 has 14 amino acids. V lost 6 bases and J lost 4; bases outside the gene matches: 9. Germline assignment: CDR1 SEHNR and CDR2 FQNEAQ (reference sequence). The chain's CDR3 is CASRTGTASYEQYF. CDR3 in DNA: TGTGCCAGCAGGACCGGGACAGCCAGTTACGAGCAGTACTTC.

V and J are TRBV10-3 and TRBJ2-2, with TRBD2 as a possible D gene (5 bases). CDR3 length: 15 amino acids. The V end lost 6 bases, the J end lost 3 bases, and 14 bases lay between the germline ends. In germline, CDR1 is ENHRY, CDR2 SYGVKD. The CDR3 loop reads CAISLSAEDTGELFF. The CDR3 DNA is TGTGCCATCAGCCTTTCAGCGGAGGACACCGGGGAGCTGTTTTTT.

The CDR3 region is CASSVANGGWTDTQYF. Written as DNA, the CDR3 is TGTGCCAGCAGCGTAGCTAACGGGGGGTGGACAGATACGCAGTATTTT. V gene TRBV9 combines with J gene TRBJ2-3, with 7 nucleotides matching TRBD2. Germline CDR1 is SGDLS and CDR2 is YYNGEE. This CDR3 has 16 residues. V gave up 0 bases and J gave up 3 bases; unmatched junction bases: 7.

V usage is TRBV7-9 and J usage is TRBJ1-1; D is possibly TRBD1 (5 bases). V lost 6 bases and J 1 base, leaving 9 bases between the germline ends. Germline V gene data show CDR1 as SEHNR and CDR2 as FQNEAQ (reference sequence). The length of the CDR3 is 13 residues. The CDR3 region is CASRGDWNTEAFF. DNA for the CDR3: TGTGCCAGCAGGGGGGACTGGAACACTGAAGCTTTCTTT.

The rearrangement links TRBV4-2 to TRBJ1-4; no definite D call. The CDR3 loop spans 15 amino acids. Germline CDR1 reads LGHNA; CDR2 reads YNFKEQ. The V and J ends lost 4 bases and 8 bases respectively, with 17 bases between them. CDR3: CASSRDTSKGEKLFF. The CDR3 nucleotides read TGTGCCAGCAGCCGGGATACATCGAAAGGGGAAAAACTGTTTTTT.

CDR3 DNA sequence: TGTGCCAGCAGTGAAAGGGGTAGGCCAGTAAGCTACGAGCAGTACTTC. Residues: CASSERGRPVSYEQYF. This chain links TRBV6-1 with TRBJ2-7; weak D call: TRBD1 (5 bases). V was trimmed by 2 bases and J by 3 bases, leaving 17 bases between them. This CDR3 has 16 residues. The germline gives CDR1 MNHNS, CDR2 SASEGT.

The chain is built from TRBV15 and TRBJ1-4; TRBD1 agrees at 7 bases. The germline gives CDR1 LNHNV, CDR2 YYDKDF (reference sequence). The ends lost 0 bases at V and 14 bases at J; junction bases unmatched: 6. The CDR3 has 13 residues. The CDR3: CATSRDRGGDLFF. The CDR3 region has the DNA TGTGCCACCAGCAGAGATCGAGGGGGCGATCTGTTTTTT.

The chain links TRBV10-3 to TRBJ1-2; D may be TRBD1 (6 bases). Germline CDR1 and CDR2: ENHRY and SYGVKD. V dropped 4 bases and J dropped 4 bases, with 16 bases sitting between them. CDR3 size: 15 residues. CDR3 in amino acids: CAISGARQDSYGYTF. Here the CDR3 DNA reads TGTGCCATCAGTGGGGCCAGACAGGACTCCTATGGCTACACCTTC.

J is TRBJ2-5 and V is TRBV7-9; no definite D call. Germline V gene data show CDR1 as SEHNR and CDR2 as FQNEAQ (reference sequence). V was pared by 4 bases and J by 2 bases, with 14 bases between. The CDR3 is made up of 15 amino acids. The CDR3 region has the DNA TGTGCCAGCAGCTCCGTTGGAACTGGACAAGAGACCCAGTACTTC. It translates to CASSSVGTGQETQYF. The variable domain in full, completed from reference TRBV7-9 and TRBJ2-5, reads DTGVSQNPRHKITKRGQNVTFRCDPISEHNRLYWYRQTLGQGPEFLTYFQNEAQLEKSRLLSDRFSAERPKGSFSTLEIQRTEQGDSAMYLCASSSVGTGQETQYFGPGTRLLVL.

The rearrangement joins TRBV27 to TRBJ1-2; 8 bases agree with TRBD1. In germline, CDR1 is MNHEY, CDR2 SMNVEV (reference sequence). This CDR3 is 15 amino acids long. The ends lost 6 bases at V and 4 bases at J; junction bases unmatched: 10. The DNA of the CDR3 is TGTGCCAGCAGCCGGACAGGGCTCTTTAGCTATGGCTACACCTTC. Its translation is CASSRTGLFSYGYTF.

This clone has just a few counts. This rearrangement joins TRBV25-1 to TRBJ1-2; possible D gene TRBD1, 5 bases. The germline V and J ends were trimmed by 1 base and 6 bases, with 9 bases remaining between them. The germline V gene has CDR1 MGHDK and CDR2 SYGVNS. There are 13 residues in the CDR3. The CDR3 loop is CASSESGQNGYTF. The DNA of the CDR3 is TGTGCCAGCAGTGAATCAGGACAAAATGGCTACACCTTC.

V is TRBV5-1 and J is TRBJ2-1; D is perhaps TRBD2 (6 bases). Germline V CDR1 and CDR2: SGHRS, YFSETQ. The V end lost 1 base, the J end lost 5 bases, and 10 bases lay between the germline ends. The CDR3 spans 14 residues. This CDR3 reads CASSLMAGHNEQFF. CDR3 nucleotide sequence: TGCGCCAGCAGCTTGATGGCGGGGCACAATGAGCAGTTCTTC.

The chain links TRBV7-6 to TRBJ2-3; 7 bases align to TRBD1. Germline CDR1 SGHVS, CDR2 FNYEAQ. The CDR3 extends over 15 amino acids. V trimming: 7 bases; J trimming: 1 base; junction bases outside the gene matches: 8. The CDR3 reads CASNTIGQGTDTQYF. For the CDR3, the DNA is TGTGCCAGCAACACGATAGGACAGGGCACAGATACGCAGTATTTT.

Written as DNA, the CDR3 is TGTGCCAGCGGCCGTCGGGGGAATGTCGGGGAGCTGTTTTTT. Protein product: CASGRRGNVGELFF. This chain uses TRBV28 with TRBJ2-2; a possible D gene is TRBD2 (6 bases). Looked up from germline, CDR1 is MDHEN and CDR2 is SYDVKM. The CDR3 totals 14 residues. Trimming stripped 8 bases from V and 7 bases from J, with 17 bases between.

The chain is built from TRBV11-2 and TRBJ2-1; TRBD2 might be the D (6 bases). This CDR3 is 15 amino acids long. The germline V gene encodes CDR1 SGHAT and CDR2 FQNNGV. Trimming shortened V by 1 base and J by 8 bases, and 15 bases separated the two germline ends. DNA for the CDR3: TGTGCCAGCAGCTTAGGGCAGACCCAGCGGGATGAGCAGTTCTTC. Protein product: CASSLGQTQRDEQFF.

V is TRBV4-3 and J is TRBJ2-7; 11 bases line up with TRBD1. The CDR3 loop spans 16 amino acids. Trimming took 3 bases from V and 5 from J; bases not matched to a gene: 9. In germline, CDR1 is LGHNA, CDR2 YSLEER. For the CDR3, the DNA is TGCGCCAGCAGCCAGGAGGGGGACAGGGGGTTCGACGAGCAGTACTTC. The encoded protein is CASSQEGDRGFDEQYF.

V and J are TRBV28 and TRBJ1-2; 9 positions match TRBD1. Trimming took 6 bases from V and 7 from J; bases not matched to a gene: 6. Germline-derived CDR1 and CDR2 are MDHEN and SYDVKM. There are 13 residues in the CDR3. As DNA, the CDR3 is TGTGCCAGCAGCGAACAGGGGGCGCGTGGCTACACCTTC. Translation: CASSEQGARGYTF.

The chain links TRBV7-8 to TRBJ1-1; 10 positions match TRBD1. Losses at the gene ends were 4 bases for V and 9 bases for J; bases not matched to a gene: 2. The CDR3 consists of 12 residues. From germline, CDR1 is SGHVS and CDR2 FQNEAQ. DNA for the CDR3: TGTGCCAGCAGCTCCGACAGGGGGCAAGCTTTCTTT. Translating gives CASSSDRGQAFF.

The chain carries TRBV2 and TRBJ1-4; 7 bases are a match to TRBD1. V shed 6 bases, J shed 5 bases, and the junction held 9 bases outside the gene matches. There are 15 residues in the CDR3. CDR1 and CDR2 (germline): SNHLY, FYNNEI. The CDR3 sequence is CASRRGTAQNEKLFF. The CDR3 bases are TGTGCCAGCAGAAGGGGGACAGCCCAAAATGAAAAACTGTTTTTT.

This chain uses TRBV2 with TRBJ1-2; 8 bases match TRBD1. This CDR3 comprises 14 residues. After removal of 7 bases from V and 4 bases from J, the junction contained 8 bases not matched to a gene. The V gene's germline CDR1 is SNHLY and CDR2 FYNNEI. The CDR3 DNA follows: TGTGCCAGCAAAGACGGACAGGGTGGCTATGGCTACACCTTC. This gives the protein CASKDGQGGYGYTF.

This rearrangement joins TRBV4-1 to TRBJ2-1, with D tentatively TRBD1 (5 bases). Per germline, CDR1 MGHRA and CDR2 YSYEKL. The V end was cut by 2 bases, the J end by 6 bases, with 14 bases between. The CDR3 is 15 amino acids. DNA for the CDR3: TGCGCCAGCAGCCAAAATTATAGGGGCTTCAATGAGCAGTTCTTC. Translated, it gives CASSQNYRGFNEQFF.

This clone was seen a few times. The rearrangement links TRBV9 to TRBJ1-2, with 7 nucleotides matching TRBD1. Looked up from germline, CDR1 is SGDLS and CDR2 is YYNGEE. CDR3 length equals 15 residues. V lost 3 bases and J lost 6; bases outside the gene matches: 11. CDR3 in DNA: TGTGCCAGCAGCGAGGGGGCCGGGACAGCTCATGGCTACACCTTC. Translated: CASSEGAGTAHGYTF.

The chain links TRBV7-3 to TRBJ2-1; TRBD2 agrees at 7 bases. This CDR3 is 16 amino acids long. Unmatched junction bases numbered 7, after V lost 0 bases and J lost 5 bases. Germline V gene data show CDR1 as SGHTA and CDR2 as FQGTGA. CDR3 bases: TGTGCCAGCAGCTTAACGTTGGCGGGAGCCCACAATGAGCAGTTCTTC. This gives the protein CASSLTLAGAHNEQFF.

The chain uses TRBV14 and TRBJ2-2, with 11 bases lining up with TRBD1. The germline V gene has CDR1 SGHDN and CDR2 FVKESK. J lost 6 bases, V lost 4 bases, and 10 bases had no gene match. The CDR3 has 17 amino acids. Here the CDR3 reads CASSRRDRGLGSGELFF. As DNA, the CDR3 is TGTGCCAGCAGCCGCCGGGACAGGGGGTTAGGCTCCGGGGAGCTGTTTTTT. Filled out from reference TRBV14 and TRBJ2-2, the complete variable domain reads EAGVTQFPSHSVIEKGQTVTLRCDPISGHDNLYWYRRVMGKEIKFLLHFVKESKQDESGMPNNRFLAERTGGTYSTLKVQPAELEDSGVYFCASSRRDRGLGSGELFFGEGSRLTVL.

The genes are TRBV5-1 and TRBJ1-2; no clear D. V dropped 6 bases and J dropped 5 bases, with 17 bases sitting between them. The germline V gene has CDR1 SGHRS and CDR2 YFSETQ. This CDR3 spans 14 amino acids. The CDR3 loop is CASNPGDLGYGYTF. The CDR3 nucleotides are TGCGCCAGCAACCCTGGGGATTTGGGGTATGGCTACACCTTC.

This clone came up once. This chain links TRBV7-3 with TRBJ2-3, with D tentatively TRBD2 (6 bases). The germline CDR1 and CDR2 sequences are SGHTA and FQGTGA. With 5 bases removed from V and 0 bases from J, the gap between germline ends came to 12 bases. The CDR3 length is 15 residues. CDR3: CASSHGGASTDTQYF. CDR3 DNA: TGTGCCAGCAGCCACGGAGGGGCTAGCACAGATACGCAGTATTTT.